This is a list of T cell receptor beta chains from one sample in a study of molecular identifiers for immune sequencing clone quantification. Each CDR3 protein is one row after TCRdb ran MiXCR on the PCR reads. Of 460,000 or so distinct CDR3 sequences listed, 20% to 25% are singletons. Sequenced input: naive CD8+ T cells from blood, with Jurkat cell RNA spiked in. All receptors derive from a human donor in good health. Some libraries in this study had Jurkat cell RNA spiked in. Both conserved end residues are part of each CDR3. D genes are given only for firm matches. Size tells how often a clone was seen (once, few, many) or the class of an expanded clone, and some rows leave it out.

TRBJ2-2 13 TRBV9 NA NA TGTGCCAGCAGCGTGACAGGATCCGGGGAGCTGTTTTTT CASSVTGSGELFF
TRBJ1-3 16 TRBV5-6 few TRBD1 TGTGCCAGCAGCGTCCTTGTGCAGGGGGCTGGAAACACCATATATTTT CASSVLVQGAGNTIYF
TRBJ1-2 14 TRBV19 NA NA TGTGCCAGTAGTATTCTTGAGCCGATCTATGGCTACACCTTC CASSILEPIYGYTF
TRBJ1-1 16 TRBV2 NA TRBD1 TGTGCCAGCTCCAAGACAGGGCACCGTTTCAACACTGAAGCTTTCTTT CASSKTGHRFNTEAFF
TRBJ1-1 15 TRBV29-1 NA NA TGCAGCGTTGAAATACAGGGCCGGGGGGACACTGAAGCTTTCTTT CSVEIQGRGDTEAFF
TRBJ1-2 15 TRBV4-3 NA TRBD1 TGCGCCAGCAGCCAAGATATGACAGGGGCTTATGGCTACACCTTC CASSQDMTGAYGYTF
TRBJ1-2 16 TRBV20-1 few TRBD1 TGCAGTGCTAGAGACCACGACAGGGCCTGGAACTATGGCTACACCTTC CSARDHDRAWNYGYTF
TRBJ2-2 19 TRBV4-3 NA TRBD2 TGCGCCAGCAGCCAAGATATAAGGCTAGCGGGAGTAGGCACCGGGGAGCTGTTTTTT CASSQDIRLAGVGTGELFF
TRBJ2-5 15 TRBV7-6 NA TRBD1 TGTGCCAGCAGTCAGGGACAGGGACATCAAGAGACCCTGTACTTC CASSQGQGHQETLYF
TRBJ2-7 18 TRBV4-3 NA TRBD1 TGCGCCAGCAGCCAAGATCTGTCGAGGACAGGACTTTCCTACGAGCAGTACTTC CASSQDLSRTGLSYEQYF
TRBJ1-5 16 TRBV5-6 NA NA TGTGCCAGCAGCTTGTTCCCTGGCGGAAGTGCAGATACGCAGCATTTT CASSLFPGGSADTQHF
TRBJ1-5 14 TRBV20-1 NA TRBD1 TGCAGTGCTAGGTTAACAGGGGGCAATCAGCCCCAGCATTTT CSARLTGGNQPQHF
TRBJ2-3 17 TRBV4-3 few NA TGCGCCAGCAGCCAAGATTCCCAGCAACAGGGTGCAGATACGCAGTATTTT CASSQDSQQQGADTQYF
TRBJ2-5 12 TRBV7-9 many NA TGTGCCAGCAGCTTTCAACGAGAGACCCAGTACTTC CASSFQRETQYF
TRBJ2-7 15 TRBV6-2/TRBV6-3 NA TRBD1 TGTGCCAGCAGCCAATCCCGGACAGGCTACTACGAGCAGTACTTC CASSQSRTGYYEQYF
TRBJ2-5 17 TRBV16 NA NA TGTGCCAGCAGCCAATCCCTTTTGTCGTCAGCACAAGAGACCCAGTACTTC CASSQSLLSSAQETQYF
TRBJ2-7 15 TRBV7-9 many NA TGTGCCAGCAGCTTAGACGAGGGTGTAGGCTACGAGCAGTACTTC CASSLDEGVGYEQYF
TRBJ2-6 16 TRBV6-2/TRBV6-3 many NA TGTGCCAGCAGTTACGTCGTGGGCTCTGGGGCCAACGTCCTGACTTTC CASSYVVGSGANVLTF
TRBJ2-7 15 TRBV27 once TRBD2 TGTGCCAGCAAAATAGCGGGAGGGCCTGGGTACGAGCAGTACTTC CASKIAGGPGYEQYF
TRBJ2-7 12 TRBV7-9 many NA TGTGCCAGCACCAAGACTGCTATCGAGCAGTACTTC CASTKTAIEQYF
TRBJ2-2 14 TRBV29-1 NA NA TGCAGCGTTGAGGCAGGGAGCAACACCGGGGAGCTGTTTTTT CSVEAGSNTGELFF
TRBJ1-1 13 TRBV5-4 NA NA TGTGCCAGCAGCTTTCGGGGGGTCGCTGAAGCTTTCTTT CASSFRGVAEAFF
TRBJ2-7 15 TRBV20-1 NA TRBD2 TGCAGTGCTAGAGATAGGCTAGCGGGGACCTACGAGCAGTACTTC CSARDRLAGTYEQYF
TRBJ2-7 14 TRBV7-2 many TRBD2 TGTGCCAGCAGTTTTAGCGGGGGAACCTACGAGCAGTACTTC CASSFSGGTYEQYF
TRBJ1-1 16 TRBV6-2/TRBV6-3 many NA TGTGCCAGCAGCTCCATTATCACAGACCCCAACACTGAAGCTTTCTTT CASSSIITDPNTEAFF
TRBJ2-1 12 TRBV19 few NA TGTGCCAGTAAGGACAGCTACAATGAGCAGTTCTTC CASKDSYNEQFF
TRBJ2-3 19 TRBV28 many TRBD2 TGTGCCAGCAGTGAGCTGGGGGAGCGGGAGGAGACCAGCACAGATACGCAGTATTTT CASSELGEREETSTDTQYF
TRBJ1-1 13 TRBV27 few NA TGTGCCAGCAGTTTATCGGTGGGGGATGAAGCTTTCTTT CASSLSVGDEAFF
TRBJ2-3 15 TRBV10-3 few TRBD2 TGTGCCATCAGTCCAACTAGCGGGGCTACAGATACGCAGTATTTT CAISPTSGATDTQYF
TRBJ2-7 15 TRBV27 many TRBD1 TGTGCCAGCAGACGGACAGGGAAGATAACCTACGAGCAGTACTTC CASRRTGKITYEQYF
TRBJ2-7 13 TRBV29-1 many NA TGCAGCGTTAATACCGGGCCGACCTACGAGCAGTACTTC CSVNTGPTYEQYF
TRBJ1-5 18 TRBV6-2/TRBV6-3 few NA TGTGCCAGCAGTTACAGTAAGGAGGACCTATGGGGCAATCAGCCCCAGCATTTT CASSYSKEDLWGNQPQHF
TRBJ1-2 13 TRBV13 few TRBD1 TGTGCCAGCAGCTTCCGGACAGGGATAGGCTACACCTTC CASSFRTGIGYTF
TRBJ2-3 17 TRBV9 few TRBD2 TGTGCCAGCAGCCCCGAGGGGGGCGGGAGGCTCCTAGATACGCAGTATTTT CASSPEGGGRLLDTQYF
TRBJ2-1 14 TRBV28 few NA TGTGCCAGCAGTTTTCGTGGGTCCCTGAATGAGCAGTTCTTC CASSFRGSLNEQFF
TRBJ2-2 18 TRBV6-6 many TRBD1 TGTGCCAGCAGTTACTCGGCCGGGACAGGGGTCGGCACCGGGGAGCTGTTTTTT CASSYSAGTGVGTGELFF
TRBJ1-2 13 TRBV4-3 NA TRBD1 TGCGCCAGCTGCCAAGAGGACAGGCCAGGCTACACCTTC CASCQEDRPGYTF
TRBJ2-2 19 TRBV7-9 many NA TGTGCCAGCAGCTTATCAATCTACAGTGGAGATTTGAACACCGGGGAGCTGTTTTTT CASSLSIYSGDLNTGELFF
TRBJ1-4 15 TRBV7-8 many NA TGTGCCAGCAGCTTATACGGCGCAACTAATGAAAAACTGTTTTTT CASSLYGATNEKLFF
TRBJ2-5 17 TRBV6-5 many TRBD2 TGTGCCAGCAGTTACTCCGGGTCTAGCGGACTTGGGGAGACCCAGTACTTC CASSYSGSSGLGETQYF
TRBJ2-7 14 TRBV4-2 few NA TGTGCCAGCAGCCAAGGGGAGGGGGCGCCCGAGCAGTACTTC CASSQGEGAPEQYF
TRBJ1-1 16 TRBV4-3 many TRBD1 TGCGCCAGCAGCCAACACCCTCCGGGACAGGGAACTGAAGCTTTCTTT CASSQHPPGQGTEAFF
TRBJ1-1 14 TRBV21-1 once NA TGTGCCAGCAGCAACATGACAGGTATGACTGAAACTTTCTTT CASSNMTGMTETFF
TRBJ1-1 16 TRBV7-7 NA NA TGTGCCAGCAGCCCCGTGGCCGCGGGCATGAACACTGAAGCTTTCTTT CASSPVAAGMNTEAFF
TRBJ1-3 17 TRBV5-1 NA NA TGCGCCAGCAGCTTTATGGGGCCCGCTTACTCTGGAAACACCATATATTTT CASSFMGPAYSGNTIYF
TRBJ1-3 17 TRBV28 many NA TGTGCCAGCAGTTTTATCAGCAGGTTGGACTCTGGAAACACCATATATTTT CASSFISRLDSGNTIYF
TRBJ2-2 15 TRBV5-6 NA TRBD2 TGTGCCAGCAGCTTCCTACTAGCGGTCACCGGGGAGCTGTTTTTT CASSFLLAVTGELFF
TRBJ2-3 13 TRBV6-5 many NA TGTGCCAGCAGTTACTTCTGGACAGATACGCAGTATTTT CASSYFWTDTQYF
TRBJ1-1 13 TRBV30 NA NA TGTGCCTGGAGTGTATCGGTGGGCGCTGAAGCTTTCTTT CAWSVSVGAEAFF
TRBJ1-1 13 TRBV6-5 NA NA TGTGCCGGCAGAAACGAGGGGGACACTGAAGCTTTCTTT CAGRNEGDTEAFF
TRBJ1-2 14 TRBV29-1 many NA TGCAGCGTTGACAGAAAACCAGTGAGCTATGGCTACACCTTC CSVDRKPVSYGYTF
TRBJ2-3 13 TRBV19 NA NA TGTGCCAGTAGTATTTCGGCGGAAGGTACGCAGTATTTT CASSISAEGTQYF
TRBJ2-7 15 TRBV28 few NA TGTGCCAGCAGCACCCGAAGGCAGTCCCCCTACGAGCAGTACTTC CASSTRRQSPYEQYF
TRBJ1-2 17 TRBV4-1 NA TRBD1 TGCGCCAGCAGCCAACAGGACCCGGGACAGGGGGCAGGTGGCTACACCTTC CASSQQDPGQGAGGYTF
TRBJ1-2 11 TRBV12-3/TRBV12-4 NA NA TGTGCCAGCAGTTTGGGCCTGGGCTACACCTTC CASSLGLGYTF
TRBJ1-2 13 TRBV6-5 once NA TGTGCCAGCAGTTACTCTCACACGGACGGCTACACCTTC CASSYSHTDGYTF
TRBJ1-1 15 TRBV5-6 NA NA TGTGCCAGCAGCTTGGAAGGCGGAATGAACACTGGAGCTTTCTTT CASSLEGGMNTGAFF
TRBJ2-2 15 TRBV19 many NA TGTGCCAGTAGTATAGGTTCCCCGGCAGCCCGGGAGCTGTTTTTT CASSIGSPAARELFF
TRBJ2-5 11 TRBV7-9 many NA TGTGCCAGCAGCCTCGGAACTATGCAGTACTTC CASSLGTMQYF